Below, 21 T cell receptor beta chains from the same sample are listed, as sequenced in a study of radiation and T cells in renal cell carcinoma. The assay was immunoSEQ multiplex PCR, and TCRdb's table has in-frame clones only and misses some. Of 95,000 to 150,000 clones listed, about four fifths are singletons. As to time point: blood 2 weeks post-SBRT. The treatment denotes: 15 Gy SBRT to primary tumor, nephrectomy 4 weeks later. The starting material was blood, obtained from a patient whose treatment included radiotherapy and nephrectomy. These receptors were collected from a man aged 50-60 years with renal cell carcinoma.

The chain uses TRBV9 and TRBJ1-2; D might be TRBD1 (5 bases). The CDR3 is made up of 15 amino acids. Trimming stripped 2 bases from V and 0 bases from J, with 11 bases between. Germline CDR1 is SGDLS and CDR2 is YYNGEE. CDR3 sequence: CASSVGVTSNYGYTF. The CDR3 DNA is TGTGCCAGCAGCGTGGGGGTGACGTCTAACTATGGCTACACCTTC.

The CDR3 DNA is TGTGCCTGGAGTGTGAGGTCAACTTACAATGAGCAGTTCTTC. This codes for CAWSVRSTYNEQFF. This sequence joins TRBV30 and TRBJ2-1; D gene ambiguous. The V and J ends lost 0 bases and 4 bases respectively, with 10 bases between them. Looked up from germline, CDR1 is GTSNPN and CDR2 is SVGIG (reference sequence). The CDR3 runs 14 residues. The whole variable domain, remainder taken from reference TRBV30 and TRBJ2-1, is SQTIHQWPATLVQPVGSPLSLECTVEGTSNPNLYWYRQAAGRGLQLLFYSVGIGQISSEVPQNLSASRPQDRQFILSSKKLLLSDSGFYLCAWSVRSTYNEQFFGPGTRLTVL.

V usage is TRBV13 and J usage is TRBJ2-7, with D perhaps assigned TRBD1 or TRBD2 (6 bases each). Deletions cut 5 bases from V and 3 bases from J, with 23 bases between. Germline V gene data show CDR1 as PRHDT and CDR2 as FYEKMQ (reference sequence). This CDR3 has 17 residues. Here the CDR3 DNA reads TGTGCCAGCAGCCCCCCAAGGGGGTTTACAGCGGGCTACGAGCAGTACTTC. Translated: CASSPPRGFTAGYEQYF.

Relative to its sample, this clone is medium-sized. The chain is built from TRBV27 and TRBJ2-3; D unclear. The germline CDR1 and CDR2 sequences are MNHEY and SMNVEV (reference sequence). The ends were cut back, 6 bases at V and 2 bases at J, with 3 bases in the middle. The CDR3 length is 11 residues. The CDR3 region has the DNA TGTGCCAGCAGGGTCACAGATACGCAGTATTTT. Residues: CASRVTDTQYF.

The chain has TRBV7-9 and TRBJ1-1, with D unclear. Germline CDR1 SEHNR, CDR2 FQNEAQ (reference sequence). The CDR3 has 15 residues. The V end lost 0 bases, the J end lost 4 bases, and 12 bases lay between the germline ends. The CDR3, as DNA: TGTGCCAGCAGCTTAGCGAGAAGGGCAGGCACTGAAGCTTTCTTT. Encoded protein: CASSLARRAGTEAFF.

The table lists this clone with a few counts. The chain uses TRBV27 and TRBJ2-5, with TRBD1 as a possible D gene (7 bases). The length of the CDR3 is 15 residues. V dropped 3 bases and J dropped 1 base, with 12 bases sitting between them. The germline V gene encodes CDR1 MNHEY and CDR2 SMNVEV (reference sequence). The CDR3 nucleotides are TGTGCCAGCAGTTTGGCAGGGGGAGGCCAAGAGACCCAGTACTTC. Residues: CASSLAGGGQETQYF.

This chain joins TRBV29-1 and TRBJ1-2, with D tentatively TRBD1 (6 bases). The CDR3 sequence is 13 residues long. Per the germline V gene, CDR1 is SQVTM and CDR2 is ANQGSEA. V gave up 7 bases and J gave up 3 bases, with 15 bases separating them. The CDR3 is CSARTANYYGYTF. CDR3 coding DNA: TGCAGCGCCCGGACAGCCAATTACTATGGCTACACCTTC.

V gene TRBV28 combines with J gene TRBJ2-7; 14 bases align to TRBD2. J gave up 3 bases and V 6 bases, and 7 bases lay outside the gene matches. CDR3 length: 16 residues. The germline gives CDR1 MDHEN, CDR2 SYDVKM. The CDR3 bases are TGTGCCAGCAGCCTTCTCGGGACTAGCGGGAGCTACGAGCAGTACTTC. Translating gives CASSLLGTSGSYEQYF.

The chain joins TRBV5-8 to TRBJ2-7, with TRBD2 matching 9 bases. V was clipped by 4 bases and J by 0 bases; unmatched bases: 8. This CDR3 spans 16 amino acids. Germline loops: CDR1 SGHTS, CDR2 YDEGEE. The CDR3 DNA reads TGTGCCAGCAGCCCGGCGCGGGGGGGGGTCTCCTACGAGCAGTACTTC. Its translation: CASSPARGGVSYEQYF.

This clone turned up a few times. The V call is TRBV7-7, the J call TRBJ1-6; 7 bases map to TRBD1. CDR3 size: 13 residues. Germline V CDR1 and CDR2: SSHAT, FNYEAQ (reference sequence). This chain's CDR3 is CASGQDLNSPLHF. CDR3 DNA sequence: TGTGCTAGCGGACAGGATCTAAATTCACCCCTCCACTTT.

This chain uses TRBV7-9 with TRBJ2-6; TRBD1 aligns across 7 bases. The trim removed 5 bases at V and 2 bases at J, leaving 9 bases unmatched. The germline gives CDR1 SEHNR, CDR2 FQNEAQ (reference sequence). The CDR3 totals 17 residues. The CDR3 DNA is TGTGCCAGCAGCCCCTACCTGACAGGGCCTGGGGCCAACGTCCTGACTTTC. Translating it yields CASSPYLTGPGANVLTF.

To note about this clone: Germline and junction disagree at one end, which may indicate a read error. The chain recombines TRBV9 with TRBJ2-1, with D possibly matching TRBD2 (6 bases). This CDR3 region has 11 residues. CDR1 and CDR2 from the germline V gene are SGDLS and YYNGEE. Here the CDR3 reads CASSAPAGKVF. The CDR3 nucleotides read TGTGCCAGCAGCGCCCCGGCGGGGAAAGTCTTC.

CDR3 amino acids: CSVEIQQFNEQFF. Here the CDR3 DNA reads TGCAGCGTTGAAATCCAGCAGTTCAATGAGCAGTTCTTC. This chain uses TRBV29-1 with TRBJ2-1; no reliable D call. V lost 2 bases and J 6 bases, leaving 11 bases between the germline ends. The germline gives CDR1 SQVTM, CDR2 ANQGSEA. The CDR3 is made up of 13 amino acids.

The chain carries TRBV5-4 and TRBJ2-7; 8 nucleotides match TRBD2. V lost 0 bases to trimming and J lost 2 bases; unmatched junction nucleotides: 7. From germline, CDR1 is SGHNT and CDR2 YYREEE (reference sequence). The CDR3 loop spans 16 amino acids. DNA of the CDR3: TGTGCCAGCAGCTTGGGAGGAGCGGGGGAAACCTACGAGCAGTACTTC. Residues: CASSLGGAGETYEQYF.

The chain is built from TRBV15 and TRBJ2-2, with unresolved D. This CDR3 region has 15 residues. Germline lookup yields CDR1 LNHNV and CDR2 YYDKDF (reference sequence). V lost 0 bases and J 0 bases, leaving 5 bases between the germline ends. The CDR3 sequence: CATSRDSSNTGELFF. The DNA of the CDR3 is TGTGCCACCAGCAGAGATTCGTCGAACACCGGGGAGCTGTTTTTT.

The genes are TRBV6-6 and TRBJ1-1; D is uncertain. Germline V gene lookup returns CDR1 MNHNY and CDR2 SVGAGI (reference sequence). V was clipped by 9 bases and J by 0 bases, with 11 bases between them. The CDR3 is made up of 13 amino acids. CDR3 sequence: CASLEGVNTEAFF. CDR3 coding DNA: TGTGCCAGTCTCGAGGGTGTGAACACTGAAGCTTTCTTT.

The chain employs TRBV7-9 and TRBJ1-5; D call uncertain. V was trimmed by 2 bases and J by 4 bases, leaving 6 bases between them. Germline V CDR1 and CDR2: SEHNR, FQNEAQ (reference sequence). The CDR3 has 13 amino acids. The CDR3 DNA is TGTGCCAGCAGCTTATGGGGAAATCAGCCCCAGCATTTT. Encoded protein: CASSLWGNQPQHF.

This clone was observed once. The chain links TRBV29-1 to TRBJ2-1; D gene uncertain. With 6 bases removed from V and 2 bases from J, the gap between germline ends came to 8 bases. The CDR3 has 12 amino acids. Germline V CDR1 and CDR2: SQVTM, ANQGSEA. The CDR3 DNA is TGCAGCGTCGGGTGGACCTACAATGAGCAGTTCTTC. Translating gives CSVGWTYNEQFF.

This chain links TRBV25-1 with TRBJ1-4; 7 nucleotides align to TRBD1. The CDR3 consists of 14 residues. Germline loops: CDR1 MGHDK, CDR2 SYGVNS. Trimming took 3 bases from V and 3 from J; bases not matched to a gene: 1. This CDR3 is CASSEGQPNEKLFF. The CDR3, as DNA: TGTGCCAGCAGTGAGGGACAGCCTAATGAAAAACTGTTTTTT. Full variable domain (rest looked up from reference TRBV25-1 and TRBJ1-4): EADIYQTPRYLVIGTGKKITLECSQTMGHDKMYWYQQDPGMELHLIHYSYGVNSTEKGDLSSESTVSRIRTEHFPLTLESARPSHTSQYLCASSEGQPNEKLFFGSGTQLSVL.

V is TRBV5-1 and J is TRBJ2-3, with 12 bases identical to TRBD2. Germline V gene lookup returns CDR1 SGHRS and CDR2 YFSETQ. Losses at the gene ends were 0 bases for V and 3 bases for J; bases not matched to a gene: 11. This CDR3 is built from 19 residues. CDR3 protein: CASSLAWLAGGRGTDTQYF. The CDR3, as DNA: TGCGCCAGCAGCTTGGCCTGGCTAGCGGGGGGGCGAGGGACAGATACGCAGTATTTT.

The chain couples TRBV20-1 to TRBJ1-3; D not certain. With 4 bases removed from V and 9 bases from J, the gap between germline ends came to 10 bases. CDR3 length: 11 amino acids. Germline assignment: CDR1 DFQATT and CDR2 SNEGSKA (reference sequence). The CDR3 sequence is CSANFPGTIYF. The CDR3 DNA reads TGCAGTGCTAATTTTCCCGGCACCATATATTTT.